This T cell receptor beta chain emerged from a study of blood T cell repertoires in COVID-19. At the level of the study: Whether acute or convalescent, the COVID-19 samples came from the United States, Italy and Spain.

This study enrolled people aged roughly 18 to 89 from 24 US geographic areas. Which cohort a participant joined came from the clinical history participants gave. Recovered Cohort 3 donors showed two negative PCRs, clearance, or symptom resolution. This CDR3 comprises 15 residues. Germline V CDR1 and CDR2: KGHSH, LQKENI. Regarding this clone: One end of the junction does not line up with germline, which may come from a read error.

Generated by immunoSEQ multiplex PCR, the TCRdb table keeps only in-frame clones and is missing some. This table has roughly 400,000 clones, roughly 86% appearing once. Sequencing was performed on PBMCs or T cells enriched from blood (not recorded which). The chain carries TRBV18 and TRBJ1-3; 7 nucleotides agree with TRBD1. This sequence originates from a woman in her 30s who had recovered from COVID-19. In DNA, the CDR3 is TGTGCCAGCTCTCCACCCAACAGGGGTGGAAACACCATATATTTT. It yields the protein CASSPPNRGGNTIYF.